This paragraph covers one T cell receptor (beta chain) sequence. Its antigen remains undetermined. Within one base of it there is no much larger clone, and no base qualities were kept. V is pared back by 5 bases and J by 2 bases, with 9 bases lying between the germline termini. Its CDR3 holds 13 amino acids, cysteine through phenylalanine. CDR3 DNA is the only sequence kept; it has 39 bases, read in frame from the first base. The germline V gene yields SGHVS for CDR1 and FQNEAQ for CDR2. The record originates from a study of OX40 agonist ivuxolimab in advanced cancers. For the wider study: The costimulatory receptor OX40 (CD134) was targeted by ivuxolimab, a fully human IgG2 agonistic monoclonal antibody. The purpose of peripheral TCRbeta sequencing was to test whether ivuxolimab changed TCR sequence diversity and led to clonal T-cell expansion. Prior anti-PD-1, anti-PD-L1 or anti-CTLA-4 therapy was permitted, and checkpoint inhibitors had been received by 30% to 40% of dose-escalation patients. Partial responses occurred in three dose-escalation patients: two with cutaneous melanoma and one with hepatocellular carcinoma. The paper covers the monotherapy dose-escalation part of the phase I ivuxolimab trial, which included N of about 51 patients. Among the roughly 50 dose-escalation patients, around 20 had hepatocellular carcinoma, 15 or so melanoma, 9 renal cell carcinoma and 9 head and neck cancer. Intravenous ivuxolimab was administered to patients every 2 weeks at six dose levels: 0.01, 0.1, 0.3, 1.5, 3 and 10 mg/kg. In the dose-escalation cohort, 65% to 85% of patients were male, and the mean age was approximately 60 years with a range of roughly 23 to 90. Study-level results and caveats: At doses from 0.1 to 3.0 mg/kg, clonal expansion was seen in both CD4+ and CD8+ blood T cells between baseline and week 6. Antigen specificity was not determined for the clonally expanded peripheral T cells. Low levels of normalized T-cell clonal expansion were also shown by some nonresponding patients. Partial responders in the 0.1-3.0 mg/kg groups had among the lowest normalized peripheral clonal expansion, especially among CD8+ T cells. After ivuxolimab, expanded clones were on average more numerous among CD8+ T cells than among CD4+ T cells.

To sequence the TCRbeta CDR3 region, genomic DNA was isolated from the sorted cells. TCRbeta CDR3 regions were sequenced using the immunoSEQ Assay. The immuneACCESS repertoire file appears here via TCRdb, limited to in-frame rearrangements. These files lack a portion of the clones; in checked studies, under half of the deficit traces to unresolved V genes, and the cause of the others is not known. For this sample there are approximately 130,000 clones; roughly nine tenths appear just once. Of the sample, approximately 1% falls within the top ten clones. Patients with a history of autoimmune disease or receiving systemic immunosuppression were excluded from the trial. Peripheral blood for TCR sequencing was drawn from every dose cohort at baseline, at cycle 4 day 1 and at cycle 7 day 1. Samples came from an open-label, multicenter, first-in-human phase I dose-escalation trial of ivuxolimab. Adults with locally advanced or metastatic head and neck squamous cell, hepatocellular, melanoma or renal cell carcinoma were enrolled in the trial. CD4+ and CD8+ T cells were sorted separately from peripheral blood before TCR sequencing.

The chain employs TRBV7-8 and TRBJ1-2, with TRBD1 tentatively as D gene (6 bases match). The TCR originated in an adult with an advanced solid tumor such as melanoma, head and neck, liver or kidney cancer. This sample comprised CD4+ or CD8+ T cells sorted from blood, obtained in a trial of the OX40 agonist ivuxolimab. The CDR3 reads CASSRGRNYGYTF. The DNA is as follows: TGTGCCAGCAGCCGGGGGCGGAACTATGGCTACACCTTC.